This T cell receptor (beta chain) was recovered during a study of T cell responses to AZD1222 COVID-19 vaccine. Study-wide context: Second-dose intervals near 4 or 12 weeks were combined. General observations from the study: Repertoire sampling occurred only after the peak T cell response. The donor cohort was predominantly white British with a female majority, and clonal diversity may have been underestimated.

Details on this clone: Its antigen remains unknown. The sample contains more than one DNA sequence encoding this CDR3.

Generated by immunoSEQ multiplex PCR, the TCRdb table keeps only in-frame clones and is missing some. The sample shows over 60,000 clones, 80% to 90% of them seen only once. Germline assignment: CDR1 DFQATT and CDR2 SNEGSKA (reference sequence). V dropped 4 bases and J dropped 1 base, with 5 bases sitting between them. The CDR3 runs 11 residues. This TCR derives from an adult in good health. This chain uses TRBV20-1 with TRBJ2-7; no firm D call. The material was peripheral blood, obtained on day 0 of AZD1222 vaccination. The CDR3 reads CSATSSYEQYF. The DNA of the CDR3 is TGCAGTGCTACGAGTTCCTACGAGCAGTACTTC.